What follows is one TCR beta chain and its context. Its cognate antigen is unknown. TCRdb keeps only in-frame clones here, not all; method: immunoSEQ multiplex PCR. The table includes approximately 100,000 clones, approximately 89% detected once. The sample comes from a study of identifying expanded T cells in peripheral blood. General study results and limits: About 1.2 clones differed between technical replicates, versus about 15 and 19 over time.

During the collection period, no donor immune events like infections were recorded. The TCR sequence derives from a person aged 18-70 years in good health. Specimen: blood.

For the CDR3, the DNA is TGTGCCAGCAGTTTTATCCAGGGGGCTGGTAATTCACCCCTCCACTTT. Encoded protein: CASSFIQGAGNSPLHF. The V and J genes are TRBV28 and TRBJ1-6, with 8 nucleotides matching TRBD1. V shed 3 bases, J shed 6 bases, and the junction held 7 bases outside the gene matches. The CDR3 runs 16 residues. Germline values: CDR1 MDHEN, CDR2 SYDVKM.